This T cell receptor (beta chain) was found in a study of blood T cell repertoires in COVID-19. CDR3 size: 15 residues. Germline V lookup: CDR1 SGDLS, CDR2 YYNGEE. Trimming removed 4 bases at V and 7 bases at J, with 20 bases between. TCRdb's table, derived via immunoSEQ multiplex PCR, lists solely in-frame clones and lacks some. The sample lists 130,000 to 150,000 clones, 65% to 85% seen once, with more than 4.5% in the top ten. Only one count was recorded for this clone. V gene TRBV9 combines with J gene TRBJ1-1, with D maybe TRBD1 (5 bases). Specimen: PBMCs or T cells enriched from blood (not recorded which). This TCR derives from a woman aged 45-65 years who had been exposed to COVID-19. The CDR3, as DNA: TGTGCCAGCAGCCGGGAGCGGGGGTTAATAAGTGAAGCTTTCTTT. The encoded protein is CASSRERGLISEAFF.